This paragraph covers one T cell receptor beta chain sequence. This clone was counted a single time. The specificity of this receptor is unknown. Base qualities are not at hand, and no much larger clone is one base apart. According to the germline V gene, CDR1 reads SGHTA and CDR2 reads FQGNSA. The V end gives up 2 bases and the J end 8 bases, leaving 10 bases in the junction not matched to a gene. CDR3 length: 16 amino acids, cysteine to phenylalanine. The sequence is cut down to CDR3 DNA, 48 bases in frame from base 1. This sample is drawn from a study of control samples from healthy donors and cancer patients (dated by TCRdb to about 2020). The protocol used for the library was the immunoSEQ multiplex PCR assay. TCRdb provides this immuneACCESS table in a form limited to in-frame rearrangements. Some clones are lacking; in checked studies, under half of them reflect an unresolved V gene, and why the rest are absent is not known. This sample is represented by over 80,000 clones; 85% of them were singletons. The ten largest clones take up 19% of the sample.

The origin of this receptor is a man younger than 40 in good health. The sequenced material came from blood. The chain is encoded by TRBV7-2 joined to TRBJ2-3, with 10 junctional bases fitting TRBD2. The DNA sequence is given as TGTGCCAGCAGCTTATATGGAGCGGGGGGGCCGGGTACGCAGTATTTT. This encodes CASSLYGAGGPGTQYF.